The next 27 T cell receptor beta chains were all read from a single sample in a study of response to subunit inactivated influenza vaccine. Each CDR3 protein gets one entry after TCRdb re-called the RT-PCR reads with MiXCR. The table lists 650,000 to 800,000 distinct CDR3 sequences, about 14% of them singletons. The sample consisted of PBMCs from blood, taken 14 to 15 days before vaccination. Receptor source: a man aged 45-60 years who received an inactivated influenza vaccine.

This clonotype was seen a handful of times. The V call is TRBV5-1, the J call TRBJ1-5; the match to TRBD1 covers 8 bases. Germline V gene data show CDR1 as SGHRS and CDR2 as YFSETQ. The J segment lost 7 bases and the V segment lost 0 bases, leaving 6 bases of the junction unmatched. This CDR3 contains 15 residues. The CDR3 sequence: CASSLGQGKGQPQHF. Here the CDR3 DNA reads TGCGCCAGCAGCTTGGGACAGGGGAAAGGACAGCCCCAGCATTTT.

The CDR3 region is CAISEVTSGYNEQFF. The CDR3 DNA reads TGTGCCATCAGTGAGGTGACTAGCGGCTACAATGAGCAGTTCTTC. The chain couples TRBV10-3 to TRBJ2-1; 9 bases align to TRBD2. Germline lookup yields CDR1 ENHRY and CDR2 SYGVKD. The junction had 2 bases not matched to a gene; V was cut back by 2 bases and J by 3 bases. This CDR3 region has 15 residues.

This clonotype was counted a few times. The CDR3 protein is CSARRPVFSTDTQYF. In DNA form, the CDR3 reads TGCAGTGCTAGACGTCCTGTCTTTAGCACAGATACGCAGTATTTT. V and J are TRBV20-1 and TRBJ2-3; no definite D call. V was clipped by 2 bases and J by 0 bases, with 12 bases between them. The germline gives CDR1 DFQATT, CDR2 SNEGSKA (reference sequence). This CDR3 comprises 15 residues.

The rearrangement links TRBV5-1 to TRBJ2-7; 10 nucleotides align to TRBD1. V shed 8 bases, J shed 0 bases, and the junction held 5 bases outside the gene matches. Germline V CDR1 and CDR2: SGHRS, YFSETQ. CDR3 length equals 14 residues. CDR3 bases: TGCGCCAGTCAGGACAGGGGGAGCTCCTACGAGCAGTACTTC. This encodes CASQDRGSSYEQYF.

V and J are TRBV5-6 and TRBJ1-5; TRBD1 matches 9 bases. This CDR3 contains 14 residues. V lost 4 bases to trimming and J lost 7 bases; unmatched junction nucleotides: 6. CDR1 is SGHDT, CDR2 YYEEEE, per germline. CDR3 sequence reads: CASSIGTGSQPQHF. CDR3 bases: TGTGCCAGCAGCATCGGGACAGGGTCCCAGCCCCAGCATTTT.

The chain is built from TRBV12-3 or TRBV12-4 and TRBJ2-7, with a tentative D call TRBD2 (5 bases). Between the trimmed V and J ends, which lost 8 bases and 2 bases, there was a span of 16 bases. The CDR3 consists of 14 residues. In DNA form, the CDR3 reads TGTGCCAGCGGTCTGGCGGGCCCTGCCTACGAGCAGTACTTC. Protein sequence: CASGLAGPAYEQYF.

This clonotype was picked up one time. The V and J genes are TRBV28 and TRBJ2-3; 8 bases map to TRBD2. CDR1 and CDR2 from the germline V gene are MDHEN and SYDVKM. The CDR3 has 15 amino acids. V shed 4 bases, J shed 6 bases, and the junction held 9 bases outside the gene matches. As DNA, the CDR3 is TGTGCCAGCAGTTCCCCGGCGGGAGGAAGCGATACGCAGTATTTT. It codes for CASSSPAGGSDTQYF.

This clonotype has more than one count but fewer than ten. The V call is TRBV2, the J call TRBJ2-4; 10 positions match TRBD1. The CDR3 has 13 amino acids. Germline loops: CDR1 SNHLY, CDR2 FYNNEI. V lost 6 bases, J lost 8 bases, and 4 bases stayed unmatched. The CDR3 region is CASSTGQGYIQYF. In DNA, the CDR3 is TGTGCCAGCAGCACGGGACAGGGGTACATTCAGTACTTC.

The chain employs TRBV6-5 and TRBJ2-7; perhaps TRBD2 as D (5 bases). This CDR3 is 14 amino acids long. Germline loops: CDR1 MNHEY, CDR2 SVGAGI. Between the trimmed V and J ends, which lost 3 bases and 2 bases, there was a span of 11 bases. Here the CDR3 DNA reads TGTGCCAGCAGTTATGGGCTAGCTCCCTACGAGCAGTACTTC. Its translation is CASSYGLAPYEQYF.

This clonotype was observed a handful of times. This chain joins TRBV10-2 and TRBJ2-1, with 7 bases fitting TRBD2. Unmatched junction bases numbered 9, after V lost 10 bases and J lost 3 bases. This CDR3 has 14 amino acids. Germline CDR1 is WSHSY and CDR2 is SAAADI. This CDR3 reads CATLSGENYNEQFF. CDR3 bases: TGCGCCACCTTGAGCGGGGAAAACTACAATGAGCAGTTCTTC.

This clonotype was detected only a few times. The chain links TRBV5-1 to TRBJ2-6, with no clear D. Germline loops: CDR1 SGHRS, CDR2 YFSETQ. There are 15 residues in the CDR3. V was pared by 0 bases and J by 4 bases, with 8 bases between. CDR3: CASSLGPLGANVLTF. Written as DNA, the CDR3 is TGCGCCAGCAGCTTGGGACCTCTGGGGGCCAACGTCCTGACTTTC.

The CDR3 DNA follows: TGCAGTGCTAGAGAGTTTGGGGGTTATGGCTACACCTTC. Its translation: CSAREFGGYGYTF. V is TRBV20-1 and J is TRBJ1-2, with TRBD1 as a possible D gene (5 bases). The CDR3 extends over 13 amino acids. Germline lookup yields CDR1 DFQATT and CDR2 SNEGSKA (reference sequence). V lost 0 bases and J 5 bases, leaving 10 bases between the germline ends.

In its sample, this clonotype was seen a few times. The chain employs TRBV12-3 or TRBV12-4 and TRBJ2-7; 8 nucleotides agree with TRBD1. The CDR3 is made up of 17 amino acids. The trim removed 6 bases at V and 3 bases at J, leaving 16 bases unmatched. The CDR3 loop reads CASSPGQGLSLIYEQYF. The CDR3 DNA sequence: TGTGCCAGCAGCCCTGGACAGGGCCTTTCCCTCATCTACGAGCAGTACTTC.

This sequence joins TRBV12-3 or TRBV12-4 and TRBJ1-2; D is ambiguous. Trimming removed 6 bases at V and 8 bases at J, with 22 bases between. This CDR3 spans 15 amino acids. This CDR3 is CASSTTNRGVGGYTF. DNA for the CDR3: TGTGCCAGCAGCACTACAAACCGAGGAGTGGGCGGCTACACCTTC.

This clonotype came up a few times. The CDR3, as DNA: TGCAGCGTTGACCAAACGGGGGGTCAAACTGGGGAGCAGTACTTC. As protein: CSVDQTGGQTGEQYF. This chain joins TRBV29-1 and TRBJ2-7, with 7 bases identical to TRBD2. V shed 3 bases and J 7 bases; nucleotides not matched to a gene: 15. Germline-derived CDR1 and CDR2 are SQVTM and ANQGSEA. There are 15 residues in the CDR3.

This clonotype was observed a handful of times. The V gene is TRBV20-1, the J gene TRBJ2-1, with D tentatively TRBD2 (5 bases). V shed 5 bases and J shed 8 bases, with 22 bases lying between them. The CDR3 extends over 15 amino acids. Germline-derived CDR1 and CDR2 are DFQATT and SNEGSKA (reference sequence). CDR3 amino acids: CSAGTPGTSFDEQFF. CDR3 coding DNA: TGCAGTGCTGGAACCCCGGGAACGTCCTTTGATGAGCAGTTCTTC.

V is TRBV18 and J is TRBJ2-7, with 7 nucleotides matching TRBD1. Germline V CDR1 and CDR2: KGHSH, LQKENI. This CDR3 region has 14 residues. V was pared by 2 bases and J by 5 bases, with 6 bases of the junction left unmatched. The CDR3 bases are TGTGCCAGCTCACCAGGTCGACAGGGTAACGAGCAGTACTTC. This sequence encodes CASSPGRQGNEQYF.

This clonotype was recorded a few times. J is TRBJ2-6 and V is TRBV10-3; 7 bases align to TRBD1. The germline V gene encodes CDR1 ENHRY and CDR2 SYGVKD. The CDR3 contains 18 residues. V dropped 6 bases and J dropped 0; count of bases not matched to a gene: 11. CDR3 in DNA: TGTGCCATCAGCGTACCCGGGACAGAAGCCTCTGGGGCCAACGTCCTGACTTTC. The encoded protein is CAISVPGTEASGANVLTF.

V is TRBV4-3 and J is TRBJ2-7; 7 nucleotides align to TRBD2. Germline V gene sequence: CDR1 LGHNA, CDR2 YSLEER. J gave up 2 bases and V 4 bases, and 8 bases lay outside the gene matches. The CDR3 contains 15 residues. CDR3 region: CASSPSKLATYEQYF. The CDR3 nucleotides are TGCGCCAGCAGCCCCTCAAAACTAGCGACCTACGAGCAGTACTTC.

This clonotype was observed a few times. The chain employs TRBV19 and TRBJ2-1; 11 nucleotides align to TRBD2. The CDR3 spans 13 residues. V was pared by 9 bases and J by 2 bases, with 0 bases of the junction left unmatched. The germline CDR1 and CDR2 sequences are LNHDA and SQIVND (reference sequence). The CDR3 nucleotides are TGTGCCAGACTAGCGGGGGCCTACAATGAGCAGTTCTTC. This gives the protein CARLAGAYNEQFF. Drawing the rest from reference TRBV19 and TRBJ2-1, the complete variable domain is DGGITQSPKYLFRKEGQNVTLSCEQNLNHDAMYWYRQDPGQGLRLIYYSQIVNDFQKGDIAEGYSVSREKKESFPLTVTSAQKNPTAFYLCARLAGAYNEQFFGPGTRLTVL.

The sample holds many counts of this clonotype. V and J are TRBV20-1 and TRBJ1-2; no reliable D call. CDR1 and CDR2 (germline): DFQATT, SNEGSKA (reference sequence). The CDR3 is 15 residues long. V gave up 0 bases and J gave up 1 base, with 12 bases separating them. The CDR3 sequence: CSARDSTAFNYGYTF. CDR3 bases: TGCAGTGCTAGAGATAGTACAGCTTTTAACTATGGCTACACCTTC.

This chain connects TRBV5-4 to TRBJ2-3, with TRBD2 as a possible D gene (6 bases). V was trimmed by 6 bases and J by 2 bases, leaving 16 bases between them. This CDR3 is 15 amino acids long. Germline CDR1 and CDR2: SGHNT and YYREEE (reference sequence). CDR3 residues: CASTLGGIFTDTQYF. Written as DNA, the CDR3 is TGTGCCAGCACCCTAGGAGGGATTTTCACAGATACGCAGTATTTT.

Only a few counts were recorded for this clonotype. The chain carries TRBV4-3 and TRBJ2-2; D call uncertain. This CDR3 region has 16 residues. In germline, CDR1 is LGHNA, CDR2 YSLEER. Trimming took 2 bases from V and 3 from J, leaving 13 bases between them. The CDR3 DNA follows: TGCGCCAGCAGCCAAAATTTAACACCAGACACCGGGGAGCTGTTTTTT. It codes for CASSQNLTPDTGELFF.

This clonotype turned up a few times. V gene TRBV28 combines with J gene TRBJ2-2, with TRBD1 matching 7 bases. Germline V CDR1 and CDR2: MDHEN, SYDVKM. The CDR3 totals 17 residues. V shed 5 bases, J shed 6 bases, and the junction held 15 bases outside the gene matches. The CDR3 sequence is CASSLLLRQGNAGELFF. The CDR3, as DNA: TGTGCCAGCAGTCTATTGCTTCGACAGGGAAACGCCGGGGAGCTGTTTTTT.

The table lists this clonotype with a few counts. The V gene is TRBV10-2, the J gene TRBJ2-4; D is perhaps TRBD2 (6 bases). Germline V gives CDR1 WSHSY, CDR2 SAAADI. Trimming left V 5 bases short and J 6 bases short, with 14 bases between. There are 14 residues in the CDR3. CDR3 coding DNA: TGCGCCAGCAGTCACTTGGTGGGGGGAAACATTCAGTACTTC. Translation gives CASSHLVGGNIQYF.

This clonotype came up a few times. This sequence joins TRBV5-5 and TRBJ2-2; D unresolved. This CDR3 contains 14 residues. The germline gives CDR1 SGHKS, CDR2 YYEKEE (reference sequence). V lost 0 bases and J lost 4, with 7 bases in between. In nucleotides, the CDR3 is TGTGCCAGCAGCTTGGCAGACATCACCGGGGAGCTGTTTTTT. This codes for CASSLADITGELFF.

The chain is built from TRBV12-3 or TRBV12-4 and TRBJ2-5; TRBD1 agrees at 7 bases. V lost 1 base and J lost 1; bases outside the gene matches: 12. The CDR3 spans 18 residues. The CDR3 nucleotides read TGTGCCAGCAGTTTAGGGGCCCGATGGGACAGAACCCAAGAGACCCAGTACTTC. Translation: CASSLGARWDRTQETQYF.